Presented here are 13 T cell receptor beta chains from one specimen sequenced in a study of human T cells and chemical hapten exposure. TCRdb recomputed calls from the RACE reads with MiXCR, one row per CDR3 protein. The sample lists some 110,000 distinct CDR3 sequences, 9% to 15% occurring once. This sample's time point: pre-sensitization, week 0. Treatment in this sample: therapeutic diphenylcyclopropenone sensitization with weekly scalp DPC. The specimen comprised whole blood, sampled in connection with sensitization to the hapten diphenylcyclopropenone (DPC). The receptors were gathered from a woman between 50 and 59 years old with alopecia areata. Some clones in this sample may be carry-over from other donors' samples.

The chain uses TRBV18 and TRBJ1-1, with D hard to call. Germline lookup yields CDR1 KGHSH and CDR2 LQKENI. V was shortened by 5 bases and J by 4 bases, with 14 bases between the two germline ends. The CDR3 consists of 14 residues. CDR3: CASSTVPKGTEAFF. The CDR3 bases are TGTGCCAGCTCAACCGTCCCTAAAGGCACTGAAGCTTTCTTT.

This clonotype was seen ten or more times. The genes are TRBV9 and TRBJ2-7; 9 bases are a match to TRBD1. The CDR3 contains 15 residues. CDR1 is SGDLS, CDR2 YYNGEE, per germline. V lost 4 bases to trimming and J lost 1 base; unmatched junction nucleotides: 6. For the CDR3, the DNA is TGTGCCAGCAGCCGAAGGACAGGGGAATCCTACGAGCAGTACTTC. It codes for CASSRRTGESYEQYF.

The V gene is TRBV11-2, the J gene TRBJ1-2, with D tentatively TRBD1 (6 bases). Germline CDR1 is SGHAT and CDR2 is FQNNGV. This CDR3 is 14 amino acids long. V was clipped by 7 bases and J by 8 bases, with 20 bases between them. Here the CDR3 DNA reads TGTGCCAGCACCACCACTACAGGGATCGGGGGCTACACCTTC. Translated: CASTTTTGIGGYTF.

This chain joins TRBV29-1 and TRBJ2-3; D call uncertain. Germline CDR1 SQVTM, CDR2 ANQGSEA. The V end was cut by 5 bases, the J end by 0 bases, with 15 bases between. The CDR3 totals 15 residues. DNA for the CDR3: TGCAGCGTTCGTCTGGAATCTACTAGCACAGATACGCAGTATTTT. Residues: CSVRLESTSTDTQYF.

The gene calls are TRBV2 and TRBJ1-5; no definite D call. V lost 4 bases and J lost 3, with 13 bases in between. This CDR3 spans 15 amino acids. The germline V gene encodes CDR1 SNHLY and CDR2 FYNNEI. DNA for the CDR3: TGTGCCAGCAGTGTTCGTGGCCTCGCCAATCAGCCCCAGCATTTT. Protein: CASSVRGLANQPQHF. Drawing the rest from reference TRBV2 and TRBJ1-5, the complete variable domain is EPEVTQTPSHQVTQMGQEVILRCVPISNHLYFYWYRQILGQKVEFLVSFYNNEISEKSEIFDDQFSVERPDGSNFTLKIRSTKLEDSAMYFCASSVRGLANQPQHFGDGTRLSIL.

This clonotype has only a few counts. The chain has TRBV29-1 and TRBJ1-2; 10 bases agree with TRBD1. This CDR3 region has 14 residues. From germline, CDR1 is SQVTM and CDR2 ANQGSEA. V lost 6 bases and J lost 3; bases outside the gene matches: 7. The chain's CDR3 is CSVVRQGADYGYTF. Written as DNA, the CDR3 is TGCAGCGTCGTAAGACAGGGGGCAGACTATGGCTACACCTTC.

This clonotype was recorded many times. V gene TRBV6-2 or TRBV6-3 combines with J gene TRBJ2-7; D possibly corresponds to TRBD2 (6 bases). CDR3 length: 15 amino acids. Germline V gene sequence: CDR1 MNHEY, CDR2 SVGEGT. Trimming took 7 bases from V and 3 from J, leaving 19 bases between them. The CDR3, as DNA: TGTGCCAGCACCCCGGGCGAGGGAGGCGGCTACGAGCAGTACTTC. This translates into CASTPGEGGGYEQYF.

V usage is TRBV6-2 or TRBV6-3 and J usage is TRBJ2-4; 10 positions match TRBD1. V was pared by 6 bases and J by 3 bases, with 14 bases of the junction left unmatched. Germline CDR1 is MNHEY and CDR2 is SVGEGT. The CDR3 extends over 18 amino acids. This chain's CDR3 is CASSPTIPGQGNKNIQYF. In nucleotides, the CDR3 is TGTGCCAGCAGCCCTACCATTCCGGGACAGGGGAACAAAAACATTCAGTACTTC.

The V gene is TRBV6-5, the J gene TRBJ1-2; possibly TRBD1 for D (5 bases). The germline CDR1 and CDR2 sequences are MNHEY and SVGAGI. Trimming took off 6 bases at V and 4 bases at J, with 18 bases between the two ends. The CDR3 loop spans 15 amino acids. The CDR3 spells CASRVSQGVGYGYTF. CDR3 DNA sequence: TGTGCCAGCAGGGTCAGTCAGGGCGTAGGCTATGGCTACACCTTC.

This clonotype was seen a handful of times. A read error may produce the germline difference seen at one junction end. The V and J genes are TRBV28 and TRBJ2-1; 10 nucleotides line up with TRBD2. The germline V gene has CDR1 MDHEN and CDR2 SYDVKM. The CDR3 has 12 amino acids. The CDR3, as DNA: TGTGCCAGCATCAGCGGGGGGGCCAATCCACTCTTC. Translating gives CASISGGANPLF.

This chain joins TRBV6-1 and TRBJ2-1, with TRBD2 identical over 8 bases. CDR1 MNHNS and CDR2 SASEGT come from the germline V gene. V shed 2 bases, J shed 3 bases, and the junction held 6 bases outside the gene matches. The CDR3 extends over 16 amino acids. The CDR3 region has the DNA TGTGCCAGCAGTGAATTTGCTAGCGGGTTCTACAATGAGCAGTTCTTC. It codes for CASSEFASGFYNEQFF.

Here the CDR3 reads CASSFGDRVAGELFF. The CDR3 region has the DNA TGTGCCAGCAGTTTTGGGGACAGGGTGGCCGGGGAGCTGTTTTTT. The chain joins TRBV28 to TRBJ2-2; 9 nucleotides line up with TRBD1. The germline CDR1 and CDR2 sequences are MDHEN and SYDVKM. V gave up 3 bases and J gave up 6 bases; unmatched junction bases: 5. This CDR3 has 15 residues.

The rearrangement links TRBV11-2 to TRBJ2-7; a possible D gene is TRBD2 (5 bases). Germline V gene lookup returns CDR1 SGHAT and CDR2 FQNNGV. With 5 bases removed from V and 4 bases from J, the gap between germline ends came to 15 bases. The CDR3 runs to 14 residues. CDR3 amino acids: CASSPGKGRYEQYF. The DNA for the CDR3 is TGTGCCAGCAGCCCCGGGAAAGGGCGGTACGAGCAGTACTTC.